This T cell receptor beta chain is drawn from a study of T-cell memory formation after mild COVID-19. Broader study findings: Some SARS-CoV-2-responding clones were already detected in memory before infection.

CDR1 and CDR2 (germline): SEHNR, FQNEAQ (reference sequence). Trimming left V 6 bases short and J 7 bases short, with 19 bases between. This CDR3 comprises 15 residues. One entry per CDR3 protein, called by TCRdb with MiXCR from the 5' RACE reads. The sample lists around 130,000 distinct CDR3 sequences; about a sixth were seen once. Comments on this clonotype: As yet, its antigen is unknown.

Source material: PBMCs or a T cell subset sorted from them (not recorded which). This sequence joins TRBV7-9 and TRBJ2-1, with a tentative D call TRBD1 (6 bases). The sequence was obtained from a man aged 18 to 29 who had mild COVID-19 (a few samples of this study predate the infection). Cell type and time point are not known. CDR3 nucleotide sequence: TGTGCCAGCAGTCCACAGGGTGTGGCCCTTAATGAGCAGTTCTTC. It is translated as CASSPQGVALNEQFF. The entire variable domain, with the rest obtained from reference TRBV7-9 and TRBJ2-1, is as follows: DTGVSQNPRHKITKRGQNVTFRCDPISEHNRLYWYRQTLGQGPEFLTYFQNEAQLEKSRLLSDRFSAERPKGSFSTLEIQRTEQGDSAMYLCASSPQGVALNEQFFGPGTRLTVL.